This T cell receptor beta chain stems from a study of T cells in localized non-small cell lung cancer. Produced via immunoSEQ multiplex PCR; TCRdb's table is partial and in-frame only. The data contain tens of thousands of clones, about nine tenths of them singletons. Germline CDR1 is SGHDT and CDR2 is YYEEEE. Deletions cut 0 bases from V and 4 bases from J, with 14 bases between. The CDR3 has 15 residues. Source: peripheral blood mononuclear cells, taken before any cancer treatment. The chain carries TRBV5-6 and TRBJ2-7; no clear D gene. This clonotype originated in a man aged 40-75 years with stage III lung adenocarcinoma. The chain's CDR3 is CASSLGPGRPYEQYF. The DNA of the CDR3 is TGTGCCAGCAGCTTGGGGCCAGGCCGTCCTTACGAGCAGTACTTC.